The 25 T cell receptor beta chains given below trace back to one sample, sequenced in a study of T-cell reconstitution after alpha-beta-depleted transplantation in children. A library of TCRbeta sequences, prepared with unique molecular identifiers, was generated. TCRdb recomputed calls from the PCR reads with MiXCR, one row per CDR3 protein. The data show fewer than 350,000 distinct CDR3 sequences, about a tenth seen once. The sequences come from PBMCs, collected before TCRalphabeta/CD19-depleted stem cell transplant. These receptors all come from a boy in the first two years of life with acute myeloid leukemia, due to receive a stem cell transplant.

The sample holds many counts of this clonotype. The chain has TRBV7-2 and TRBJ2-3; 11 bases match TRBD2. The germline gives CDR1 SGHTA, CDR2 FQGNSA. The CDR3 contains 15 residues. J was trimmed by 0 bases and V by 8 bases; bases with no gene match: 4. The CDR3 reads CASSGLAASTDTQYF. CDR3 in DNA: TGTGCCAGCTCGGGACTAGCGGCCAGCACAGATACGCAGTATTTT.

This clonotype has ten or more counts. The chain has TRBV28 and TRBJ2-5; TRBD1 or TRBD2 may be the D gene (5 bases each). The CDR3 length is 12 residues. With 6 bases removed from V and 6 bases from J, the gap between germline ends came to 11 bases. CDR1 and CDR2 from the germline V gene are MDHEN and SYDVKM. CDR3 loop: CASSTGRKTQYF. DNA of the CDR3: TGTGCCAGCAGCACGGGACGAAAGACCCAGTACTTC.

This clonotype was seen many times. V and J are TRBV12-3 or TRBV12-4 and TRBJ1-1, with a weak D call TRBD1 (6 bases). V was cut by 10 bases and J by 8 bases, with 11 bases left in between. The CDR3 runs 10 residues. In DNA, the CDR3 is TGTGCCACCCAGGGGACAGAAGCTTTCTTT. Protein: CATQGTEAFF.

This clonotype was observed many times. The chain uses TRBV12-3 or TRBV12-4 and TRBJ2-5; TRBD2 matches at 9 bases. This CDR3 comprises 16 residues. V shed 3 bases, J shed 0 bases, and the junction held 5 bases outside the gene matches. This CDR3 reads CASSFRGTSYQETQYF. Written as DNA, the CDR3 is TGTGCCAGCAGTTTCCGTGGGACTAGCTACCAAGAGACCCAGTACTTC.

This rearrangement joins TRBV12-3 or TRBV12-4 to TRBJ2-7; TRBD1 or TRBD2 may be the D gene (6 bases each). This CDR3 is built from 15 residues. V lost 3 bases, J lost 7 bases, and 19 bases lay in between. The CDR3 loop is CASSFSPGEGEEQYF. CDR3 bases: TGTGCCAGCAGTTTCTCCCCGGGAGAGGGGGAAGAGCAGTACTTC.

This clonotype was picked up many times. The chain combines TRBV6-5 with TRBJ2-7; TRBD2 matches at 11 bases. Germline V CDR1 and CDR2: MNHEY, SVGAGI. This CDR3 spans 15 amino acids. V dropped 7 bases and J dropped 7; count of bases not matched to a gene: 12. The CDR3 DNA sequence: TGTGCCAGCATAGGAACTAGCGGGGGCCCGGGGGAGCAGTACTTC. It specifies CASIGTSGGPGEQYF.

Of note for this clonotype: One end of the junction fails to match germline, which may point to a read error. V is TRBV12-3 or TRBV12-4 and J is TRBJ2-1; D is possibly TRBD2 (5 bases). The CDR3 consists of 11 residues. CDR3 sequence: CASGFPGEQFF. The CDR3 DNA reads as TGTGCCAGCGGTTTCCCGGGGGAGCAGTTCTTC.

This clonotype was counted many times. V gene TRBV29-1 combines with J gene TRBJ1-1, with D perhaps matching TRBD1 (5 bases). CDR3 length: 13 amino acids. Germline V lookup: CDR1 SQVTM, CDR2 ANQGSEA. The V and J ends lost 5 bases and 0 bases respectively, with 10 bases between them. The DNA of the CDR3 is TGCAGCGTTTCGACAGCAATGAACACTGAAGCTTTCTTT. It yields the protein CSVSTAMNTEAFF.

This clonotype was counted once. DNA of the CDR3: TGTGCCAGCAGTGTAGGGGACATCTCCGAGCAGTACTTC. Encoded protein: CASSVGDISEQYF. The genes are TRBV12-3 or TRBV12-4 and TRBJ2-7, with D possibly TRBD1 on 6 matching bases. The V and J ends lost 5 bases and 6 bases respectively, with 14 bases between them. The CDR3 runs 13 residues.

This sequence joins TRBV6-2 or TRBV6-3 and TRBJ2-4; TRBD2 is a possible D gene (5 bases). The germline CDR1 and CDR2 sequences are MNHEY and SVGEGT. The V gene lost 5 bases and the J gene lost 1 base, with 18 bases spanning the gap. The CDR3 contains 17 residues. The CDR3 bases are TGTGCCAGCAGTCGTATAGGACTCTGGGTGGCCAAAAACATTCAGTACTTC. Translated, it gives CASSRIGLWVAKNIQYF.

This clonotype was seen at least ten times. The chain joins TRBV13 to TRBJ2-3, with TRBD2 matching over 9 bases. Germline values: CDR1 PRHDT, CDR2 FYEKMQ (reference sequence). CDR3 length: 16 residues. With V trimmed by 5 bases and J by 2 bases, 8 bases remained unmatched. The CDR3 region is CASSPHRTSDTDTQYF. In nucleotides, the CDR3 is TGTGCCAGCAGCCCCCACCGGACTAGCGACACAGATACGCAGTATTTT.

This sequence joins TRBV11-2 and TRBJ2-3, with 10 positions matching TRBD2. V lost 5 bases to trimming and J lost 2 bases; unmatched junction nucleotides: 13. Germline loops: CDR1 SGHAT, CDR2 FQNNGV. The CDR3 covers 18 residues. The CDR3, as DNA: TGTGCCAGCAGCCAAATACGCCTAGCGGGAGTCCCCACAGATACGCAGTATTTT. Amino acid sequence: CASSQIRLAGVPTDTQYF.

This clonotype has a count of ten or more. The V gene is TRBV20-1, the J gene TRBJ2-3; 8 bases are a match to TRBD2. With V trimmed by 6 bases and J by 9 bases, 11 bases remained unmatched. This CDR3 comprises 13 residues. Germline V lookup: CDR1 DFQATT, CDR2 SNEGSKA (reference sequence). The CDR3 loop is CSAALSGGRTQYF. CDR3 sequence (DNA): TGCAGTGCCGCTCTGAGCGGGGGAAGAACGCAGTATTTT.

In this sample, this clonotype turned up many times. As DNA, the CDR3 is TGTGCCAGCATTAAAGGGTCGGGACAGGGACCGAACTATGGCTACACCTTC. Translating it yields CASIKGSGQGPNYGYTF. The gene calls are TRBV12-3 or TRBV12-4 and TRBJ1-2; TRBD1 aligns across 9 bases. The CDR3 sequence is 17 residues long. With 7 bases clipped from V and 2 bases from J, the junction kept 14 bases outside the gene matches.

This clonotype has ten or more counts. V is TRBV18 and J is TRBJ2-7, with TRBD2 matching over 10 bases. The V gene's germline CDR1 is KGHSH and CDR2 LQKENI. CDR3 size: 15 residues. J gave up 1 base and V 3 bases, and 3 bases lay outside the gene matches. CDR3 DNA sequence: TGTGCCAGCTCACCCGAGCGGGGGGGTTCCTACGAGCAGTACTTC. Its protein is CASSPERGGSYEQYF.

DNA of the CDR3: TGTGCCAGCAGTTATGGAATAGCGGGGATCATTTACGAGCAGTACTTC. Protein product: CASSYGIAGIIYEQYF. The rearrangement joins TRBV6-5 to TRBJ2-7; TRBD2 aligns across 8 bases. This CDR3 spans 16 amino acids. The ends lost 3 bases at V and 4 bases at J; junction bases unmatched: 11. Germline CDR1 reads MNHEY; CDR2 reads SVGAGI.

V and J are TRBV20-1 and TRBJ2-5; the match to TRBD2 covers 9 bases. Germline V gene sequence: CDR1 DFQATT, CDR2 SNEGSKA (reference sequence). The CDR3 loop spans 16 amino acids. V gave up 1 base and J gave up 3 bases; unmatched junction bases: 9. The CDR3 DNA follows: TGCAGTGCTAGAGCTCCACCGGGACTAGCCAAAGAGACCCAGTACTTC. Its translation: CSARAPPGLAKETQYF.

This clonotype was observed a few times. The chain employs TRBV12-3 or TRBV12-4 and TRBJ2-2; 7 nucleotides agree with TRBD1. This CDR3 contains 15 residues. V shed 6 bases and J 6 bases; nucleotides not matched to a gene: 10. In DNA form, the CDR3 reads TGTGCCAGCAGCCCTACTGACAGGGTTCCCGGGGAGCTGTTTTTT. This encodes CASSPTDRVPGELFF.

The table lists this clonotype with many counts. The chain joins TRBV6-2 or TRBV6-3 to TRBJ2-7; 8 bases line up with TRBD1. Trimming took 4 bases from V and 1 from J; bases not matched to a gene: 9. The CDR3 is made up of 16 amino acids. Germline CDR1 MNHEY, CDR2 SVGEGT. Written as DNA, the CDR3 is TGTGCCAGCAGTTCGTTCGGACAGGGCCGATCCTACGAGCAGTACTTC. Translation: CASSSFGQGRSYEQYF.

This clonotype was seen many times. The rearrangement joins TRBV11-2 to TRBJ2-4, with 10 positions matching TRBD1. V was clipped by 0 bases and J by 1 base; unmatched bases: 6. Germline V CDR1 and CDR2: SGHAT, FQNNGV. This CDR3 comprises 18 residues. CDR3 sequence (DNA): TGTGCCAGCAGCTTAGATCTTCGGACAGGGGGGGCCAAAAACATTCAGTACTTC. Protein product: CASSLDLRTGGAKNIQYF.

In its sample, this clonotype was seen many times. V usage is TRBV28 and J usage is TRBJ2-3; D is possibly TRBD2 (5 bases). Germline V CDR1 and CDR2: MDHEN, SYDVKM. The V and J ends lost 8 bases and 6 bases respectively, with 15 bases between them. The CDR3 length is 13 residues. CDR3 sequence: CASSDFGLDTQYF. The CDR3 nucleotides are TGTGCCAGCTCAGATTTCGGACTGGATACGCAGTATTTT.

About this clonotype itself: With a much larger clone just one base away, this may be a read error. The V and J genes are TRBV28 and TRBJ2-7; 11 bases map to TRBD1. Germline V gene lookup returns CDR1 MDHEN and CDR2 SYDVKM. V was pared by 4 bases and J by 3 bases, with 5 bases of the junction left unmatched. The CDR3 consists of 15 residues. CDR3 coding DNA: TGTGCCAGCAGTTCCCCCGGGACAGGGGGCTACGAGCAGTACTTC. Translating gives CASSSPGTGGYEQYF.

This clonotype has more than one count but fewer than ten. This chain connects TRBV7-9 to TRBJ2-6; unclear D gene. The germline V gene has CDR1 SEHNR and CDR2 FQNEAQ (reference sequence). This CDR3 comprises 16 residues. Trimming stripped 5 bases from V and 0 bases from J, with 11 bases between. The CDR3 coding sequence is TGTGCCAGCAGCCGCACAGTTTCCTCTGGGGCCAACGTCCTGACTTTC. It yields the protein CASSRTVSSGANVLTF.

This clonotype was found many times. This rearrangement joins TRBV4-2 to TRBJ1-3; D possibly corresponds to TRBD1 (5 bases). The germline CDR1 and CDR2 sequences are LGHNA and YNFKEQ. V was shortened by 2 bases and J by 2 bases, with 16 bases between the two germline ends. CDR3 length: 17 residues. DNA for the CDR3: TGTGCCAGCAGCCAAACCCCCAGGGAGACGACTGGAAACACCATATATTTT. It yields the protein CASSQTPRETTGNTIYF.

This clonotype showed up many times. The chain employs TRBV29-1 and TRBJ2-3; 7 positions agree with TRBD2. This CDR3 comprises 13 residues. Germline V lookup: CDR1 SQVTM, CDR2 ANQGSEA. V shed 3 bases, J shed 5 bases, and the junction held 5 bases outside the gene matches. CDR3: CSVEGWEGDTQYF. CDR3 nucleotide sequence: TGCAGCGTTGAGGGGTGGGAGGGAGATACGCAGTATTTT.